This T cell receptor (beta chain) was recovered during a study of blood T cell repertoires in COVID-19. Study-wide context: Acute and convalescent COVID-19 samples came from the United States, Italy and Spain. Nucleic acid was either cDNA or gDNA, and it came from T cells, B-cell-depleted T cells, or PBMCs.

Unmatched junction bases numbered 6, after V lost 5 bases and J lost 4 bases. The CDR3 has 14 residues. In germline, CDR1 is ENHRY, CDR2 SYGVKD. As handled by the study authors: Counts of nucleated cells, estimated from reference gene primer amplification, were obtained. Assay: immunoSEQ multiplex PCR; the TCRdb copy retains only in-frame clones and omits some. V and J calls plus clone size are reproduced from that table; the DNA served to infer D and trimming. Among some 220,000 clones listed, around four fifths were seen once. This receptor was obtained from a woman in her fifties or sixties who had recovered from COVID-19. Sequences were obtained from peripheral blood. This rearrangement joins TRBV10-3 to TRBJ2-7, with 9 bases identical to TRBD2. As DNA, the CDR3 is TGTGCCATCAGTTGGAGCGGGGGGCATTACGAGCAGTACTTC. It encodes CAISWSGGHYEQYF.